A single sample gave rise to the 22 T cell receptor beta chains below, sequenced in a study of OX40 agonist ivuxolimab in advanced cancers. Assay: immunoSEQ multiplex PCR; the TCRdb copy retains only in-frame clones and omits some. The sample has around 77,000 clones, 80% to 90% seen once. Material: CD4+ or CD8+ T cells sorted from blood, obtained in a trial of the OX40 agonist ivuxolimab. These receptors all come from an adult with an advanced solid tumor such as melanoma, head and neck, liver or kidney cancer.

The rearrangement links TRBV4-1 to TRBJ2-1; 9 bases match TRBD2. The V and J ends lost 3 bases and 8 bases, in that order; junction bases with no gene match: 14. The germline CDR1 and CDR2 sequences are MGHRA and YSYEKL. The CDR3 covers 17 residues. This CDR3 reads CASSHPTGRGGRDEQFF. The CDR3 coding sequence is TGCGCCAGCAGCCACCCGACTGGGCGGGGGGGCAGGGATGAGCAGTTCTTC.

The chain has TRBV7-2 and TRBJ2-2; a possible D gene is TRBD1 (7 bases). V was pared by 1 base and J by 4 bases, with 10 bases between. The CDR3 length is 15 residues. CDR1 SGHTA and CDR2 FQGNSA come from the germline V gene. Here the CDR3 DNA reads TGTGCCAGCAGCTTAGGACAGGGAGGCACCGGGGAGCTGTTTTTT. It specifies CASSLGQGGTGELFF. Full variable domain (rest looked up from reference TRBV7-2 and TRBJ2-2): GAGVSQSPSNKVTEKGKDVELRCDPISGHTALYWYRQSLGQGLEFLIYFQGNSAPDKSGLPSDRFSAERTGGSVSTLTIQRTQQEDSAVYLCASSLGQGGTGELFFGEGSRLTVL.

This clone was counted a single time. The chain has TRBV27 and TRBJ2-3, with TRBD2 matching 11 bases. J gave up 0 bases and V 6 bases, and 17 bases lay outside the gene matches. The CDR3 sequence is 20 residues long. CDR1 and CDR2 from the germline V gene are MNHEY and SMNVEV (reference sequence). CDR3 in amino acids: CASRTLGLAGSSLSTDTQYF. The CDR3 bases are TGTGCCAGCAGGACCCTCGGACTAGCGGGTTCCTCACTTAGCACAGATACGCAGTATTTT.

The chain uses TRBV11-2 and TRBJ2-7; 9 bases are shared with TRBD1. The CDR3 contains 14 residues. V trimming: 5 bases; J trimming: 1 base; junction bases outside the gene matches: 3. Germline lookup yields CDR1 SGHAT and CDR2 FQNNGV. CDR3 bases: TGTGCCAGCAGCCCCGGGACAGGGTCCTACGAGCAGTACTTC. This encodes CASSPGTGSYEQYF. The full variable domain, its missing parts supplied by reference TRBV11-2 and TRBJ2-7, is EAGVAQSPRYKIIEKRQSVAFWCNPISGHATLYWYQQILGQGPKLLIQFQNNGVVDDSQLPKDRFSAERLKGVDSTLKIQPAKLEDSAVYLCASSPGTGSYEQYFGPGTRLTVT.

The CDR3 sequence is CASSPSRGGPEVETQYF. CDR3 coding DNA: TGTGCCAGCAGCCCGAGTAGGGGGGGCCCGGAGGTGGAGACCCAGTACTTC. The rearrangement links TRBV7-9 to TRBJ2-5, with D possibly TRBD2 on 7 matching bases. Trimming stripped 5 bases from V and 5 bases from J, with 24 bases between. Germline values: CDR1 SEHNR, CDR2 FQNEAQ (reference sequence). The CDR3 sequence is 17 residues long.

The chain uses TRBV6-5 and TRBJ2-7, with no clear D. The ends were cut back, 0 bases at V and 3 bases at J, with 12 bases in the middle. The CDR3 runs 15 residues. The germline CDR1 and CDR2 sequences are MNHEY and SVGAGI. As DNA, the CDR3 is TGTGCCAGCAGTTACTCTAAATCGGGTGGCTACGAGCAGTACTTC. It encodes CASSYSKSGGYEQYF.

This chain connects TRBV10-1 to TRBJ2-3, with D maybe TRBD2 (6 bases). This CDR3 contains 14 residues. The V end was cut by 6 bases, the J end by 3 bases, with 13 bases between. The germline V gene has CDR1 WNHNN and CDR2 SYGVQD (reference sequence). The chain's CDR3 is CASSGGGATDTQYF. The CDR3 DNA sequence: TGCGCCAGCAGCGGCGGAGGGGCGACAGATACGCAGTATTTT.

The CDR3 DNA sequence: TGTGCCAGTAGTATCGCGGGGAACAGAAACACCATATATTTT. This gives the protein CASSIAGNRNTIYF. This rearrangement joins TRBV19 to TRBJ1-3; D ambiguous. Trimming pared 3 bases from V and 5 bases from J, leaving 11 bases between. The CDR3 loop spans 14 amino acids. In germline, CDR1 is LNHDA, CDR2 SQIVND (reference sequence).

This chain connects TRBV28 to TRBJ2-7; D gene ambiguous. V lost 6 bases to trimming and J lost 1 base, with 10 bases between them. CDR3 size: 13 residues. Germline lookup yields CDR1 MDHEN and CDR2 SYDVKM. CDR3 in amino acids: CASSSGPSYEQYF. CDR3 nucleotides: TGTGCCAGCAGCTCCGGACCTTCCTACGAGCAGTACTTC.

The rearrangement links TRBV7-9 to TRBJ1-6; a possible D gene is TRBD1 (6 bases). Germline V gives CDR1 SEHNR, CDR2 FQNEAQ (reference sequence). Trimming took off 3 bases at V and 5 bases at J, with 11 bases between the two ends. This CDR3 is built from 15 residues. CDR3 protein: CASSFGGRDNSPLHF. The CDR3 DNA reads as TGTGCCAGCAGCTTCGGGGGGCGCGATAATTCACCCCTCCACTTT.

The chain combines TRBV28 with TRBJ2-3; 9 nucleotides align to TRBD1. The junction had 2 bases not matched to a gene; V was cut back by 5 bases and J by 2 bases. In germline, CDR1 is MDHEN, CDR2 SYDVKM. The CDR3 loop spans 14 amino acids. DNA for the CDR3: TGTGCCAGCAGTGGACAGGGGTTCACAGATACGCAGTATTTT. Translated: CASSGQGFTDTQYF.

The J gene is TRBJ2-3, the V gene TRBV15; D is undetermined. Trimming pared 5 bases from V and 1 base from J, leaving 10 bases between. The V gene's germline CDR1 is LNHNV and CDR2 YYDKDF (reference sequence). The CDR3 is made up of 14 amino acids. The CDR3 is CATSVKGGTDTQYF. The CDR3 DNA sequence: TGTGCCACCAGCGTAAAAGGTGGCACAGATACGCAGTATTTT.

A single count supports this clone. The chain employs TRBV28 and TRBJ2-2; D ambiguous. Trimming removed 6 bases at V and 1 base at J, with 9 bases between. Germline V gene sequence: CDR1 MDHEN, CDR2 SYDVKM. This CDR3 region has 14 residues. The CDR3 loop reads CASRIQRNTGELFF. In DNA form, the CDR3 reads TGTGCCAGCAGAATACAGAGGAACACCGGGGAGCTGTTTTTT.

The chain links TRBV5-1 to TRBJ2-5; possibly TRBD1 for D (5 bases). Trimming removed 0 bases at V and 1 base at J, with 7 bases between. Germline V CDR1 and CDR2: SGHRS, YFSETQ. The length of the CDR3 is 14 residues. In DNA form, the CDR3 reads TGCGCCAGCAGCTTGGGGACATTCCAAGAGACCCAGTACTTC. Translation gives CASSLGTFQETQYF.

This sequence joins TRBV18 and TRBJ1-2; 11 bases agree with TRBD1. The CDR3 is 15 amino acids. The germline CDR1 and CDR2 sequences are KGHSH and LQKENI. The V segment lost 3 bases and the J segment 6 bases; nucleotides outside the gene matches: 6. CDR3 amino acids: CASSPGQGGIDGYTF. CDR3 DNA sequence: TGTGCCAGCTCACCGGGACAGGGGGGGATCGATGGCTACACCTTC.

The genes are TRBV27 and TRBJ2-7, with TRBD2 matching 8 bases. The length of the CDR3 is 15 residues. In germline, CDR1 is MNHEY, CDR2 SMNVEV (reference sequence). V trimming: 2 bases; J trimming: 4 bases; junction bases outside the gene matches: 7. Here the CDR3 reads CASSLSGTRWYEQYF. For the CDR3, the DNA is TGTGCCAGCAGTTTAAGTGGGACTAGATGGTACGAGCAGTACTTC.

The chain joins TRBV28 to TRBJ2-7; D assignment may be TRBD1 or TRBD2 (6 bases each). CDR1 and CDR2 from the germline V gene are MDHEN and SYDVKM. The V end was cut by 7 bases, the J end by 3 bases, with 10 bases between. The CDR3 consists of 12 residues. Here the CDR3 DNA reads TGTGCCAGCACAAGGGGGGACTACGAGCAGTACTTC. It yields the protein CASTRGDYEQYF.

The chain has TRBV6-4 and TRBJ2-7; 7 bases map to TRBD2. Germline V lookup: CDR1 MRHNA, CDR2 SNTAGT. The CDR3 has 15 amino acids. V shed 8 bases and J 6 bases; nucleotides not matched to a gene: 16. The CDR3 nucleotides read TGTGCCAGCCTCCGGTTTAGGGTGAGGGAGGGCGAGCAGTACTTC. Amino acid sequence: CASLRFRVREGEQYF.

The chain links TRBV14 to TRBJ2-1; D gene uncertain. CDR1 and CDR2 (germline): SGHDN, FVKESK. V lost 4 bases and J lost 6, with 16 bases in between. The CDR3 is 15 residues long. CDR3 nucleotide sequence: TGTGCCAGCAGCCGAACATCGAACTCGCTCAATGAGCAGTTCTTC. Translation gives CASSRTSNSLNEQFF.

The chain has TRBV11-2 and TRBJ2-1; 9 bases fit TRBD2. Unmatched junction bases numbered 3, after V lost 2 bases and J lost 4 bases. Germline V gene lookup returns CDR1 SGHAT and CDR2 FQNNGV. This CDR3 is built from 15 residues. CDR3 loop: CASSLSSGEYNEQFF. The CDR3 DNA is TGTGCCAGCAGCTTATCTAGCGGGGAATACAATGAGCAGTTCTTC.

The chain employs TRBV5-1 and TRBJ1-4; D is uncertain. Germline V gene data show CDR1 as SGHRS and CDR2 as YFSETQ. The V end was cut by 3 bases, the J end by 0 bases, with 15 bases between. The CDR3 runs to 17 residues. The CDR3 DNA follows: TGCGCCAGCAGCTCCTACGGGTCTGCCTCAACTAATGAAAAACTGTTTTTT. Residues: CASSSYGSASTNEKLFF.

CDR3 loop: CASSLRVGDGGYTF. For the CDR3, the DNA is TGTGCCAGCAGCCTAAGAGTGGGGGATGGTGGCTACACCTTC. V usage is TRBV14 and J usage is TRBJ1-2, with a tentative D call TRBD1 (5 bases). There are 14 residues in the CDR3. With 4 bases removed from V and 7 bases from J, the gap between germline ends came to 16 bases. CDR1 is SGHDN, CDR2 FVKESK, per germline.